Listed below are T cell receptor beta chains from one sample, sequenced in a study of T cells in localized non-small cell lung cancer. Sequencing was performed with immunoSEQ multiplex PCR; in TCRdb, only in-frame clones are kept and a portion is missing. The sample contains 34,000 or so clones, around 93% of which appear only once. Sequences were derived from peripheral blood, sampled before any cancer treatment. The receptors come from an older female donor with stage I lung adenocarcinoma. Both conserved end residues are trimmed from each CDR3.

>14|TRBV18|TRBJ1-4
ASSPPSGTQGGKLF
>14|TRBV18|TRBJ2-5
ASSPDPTGGQETQY
>15|TRBV27|TRBJ2-2
ASSLSTGQTNTGELF
>12|TRBV5-6|TRBJ1-2
ASSRDRATNGYT
>13|TRBV6-5|TRBJ1-3
ASSQGRISGNTIY
>12|TRBV4-3|TRBJ1-1
ASSQPDLNTEAF
>11|TRBV6-6|TRBJ2-7
ASSTMGQYEQY
>12|TRBV5-6|TRBJ2-5
ASSWGLRQETQY
>10|TRBV7-2|TRBJ2-1
ATSLTVNEQF
>12|TRBV18|TRBJ1-5
ASSQDGLNQPQH
>11|TRBV4-3|TRBJ2-1
ASSPGAYNEQF
>13|TRBV7-2|TRBJ2-1
ASSWTSGRDNEQF
>13|TRBV6-5|TRBJ1-2
ASRVPGQTNYGYT
>12|TRBV6-6|TRBJ1-2
ASSSQGTYYGYT
>9|TRBV5-1|TRBJ2-3
ASSVSDTQY
>14|TRBV4-3|TRBJ2-2
ASSHGLAPNTGELF
>12|TRBV19|TRBJ1-1
ASSIGTGMTEAF
>14|TRBV7-2|TRBJ1-5
ASSPEGGRGNQPQH
>14|TRBV15|TRBJ2-5
ATSREGHRAGETQY
>13|TRBV19|TRBJ1-5
ASSIRQGGGQPQH
>17|TRBV4-3|TRBJ1-3
ASSQEEIQGYNSGNTIY
>11|TRBV28|TRBJ1-2
ASSPWDRGGYT
>13|TRBV9|TRBJ2-1
ASSVLGGPSDEQF
>13|TRBV7-2|TRBJ2-5
ASSLWAQDWETQY
>14|TRBV10-2|TRBJ1-5
ASSDGQGLGNQPQH
>12|TRBV6-5|TRBJ1-5
ASSYSGGNQPQH
>14|TRBV10-3|TRBJ1-3
AISWDRVPPGNTIY
>11|TRBV9|TRBJ1-5
ASSVGGFQPQH
>14|TRBV5-6|TRBJ1-4
ASSDRALATNEKLF
>13|TRBV7-2|TRBJ1-2
ASSLEAGANYGYT
>14|TRBV21-1|TRBJ2-2
ASSNEQGRETGELF
>15|TRBV18|TRBJ2-2
ASSPQGLLSNTGELF
>11|TRBV19|TRBJ2-7
ASSIGGVHEQY
>12|TRBV29-1|TRBJ1-3
SVEGGTSGNTIY